One sample yielded the 8 T cell receptor beta chains listed below, sequenced in a study of early T cells in non-severe SARS-CoV-2 infection. MiXCR, applied by TCRdb to the 5' RACE reads, yields one record per CDR3 protein. The sample includes about 44,000 distinct CDR3 sequences, over 9% of them seen just once. The sample comprised whole blood. Source of these receptors: an adult who was a healthcare worker with PCR-confirmed SARS-CoV-2 infection or an uninfected control (not recorded which).

The sample holds many counts of this clonotype. The rearrangement links TRBV29-1 to TRBJ1-2; D unresolved. The CDR3 has 11 residues. The V end lost 5 bases, the J end lost 8 bases, and 12 bases lay between the germline ends. The germline V gene has CDR1 SQVTM and CDR2 ANQGSEA. The DNA of the CDR3 is TGCAGCGTTCCCGGTGTTTGGGGCTACACCTTC. This encodes CSVPGVWGYTF.

V and J are TRBV5-1 and TRBJ2-3; D gene unclear. V dropped 1 base and J dropped 1 base, with 10 bases sitting between them. Germline V gene sequence: CDR1 SGHRS, CDR2 YFSETQ. The CDR3 runs to 15 residues. CDR3 sequence: CASSLSNPGTDTQYF. The CDR3 coding sequence is TGCGCCAGCAGCTTGAGTAACCCCGGCACAGATACGCAGTATTTT.

J is TRBJ2-7 and V is TRBV27; 10 positions agree with TRBD2. The CDR3 is 14 amino acids. Trimming removed 6 bases from V and 3 bases from J; junction bases left unmatched: 5. In germline, CDR1 is MNHEY, CDR2 SMNVEV (reference sequence). CDR3 sequence: CASSPGLAYYEQYF. The CDR3 coding sequence is TGTGCCAGCAGCCCGGGACTAGCGTACTACGAGCAGTACTTC.

Concerning this clonotype: Mismatch with germline at one junction end may stem from a read error. V is TRBV7-2 and J is TRBJ1-1, with D perhaps matching TRBD1 (5 bases). The CDR3 is 15 amino acids. Germline CDR1 SGHTA, CDR2 FQGNSA. CDR3 protein: CASSLALGPNTEVFF. In DNA, the CDR3 is TGTGCCAGCAGCTTAGCGTTGGGACCTAACACTGAAGTTTTCTTT.

This clonotype was seen more than once but under ten times. The J gene is TRBJ2-4, the V gene TRBV28; no definite D call. The germline V and J ends were trimmed by 5 bases and 0 bases, with 14 bases remaining between them. The germline V gene has CDR1 MDHEN and CDR2 SYDVKM. The CDR3 extends over 16 amino acids. The chain's CDR3 is CASSLTGALAKNIQYF. The DNA for the CDR3 is TGTGCCAGCAGTCTAACGGGTGCTCTAGCCAAAAACATTCAGTACTTC.

Many counts were recorded for this clonotype. This sequence joins TRBV2 and TRBJ2-7; no definite D call. CDR1 is SNHLY and CDR2 is FYNNEI in the germline V gene. The CDR3 has 13 amino acids. V lost 5 bases and J lost 1, with 9 bases in between. The CDR3 DNA follows: TGTGCCAGCAGTCACGAAACGTCCTACGAGCAGTACTTC. Translating gives CASSHETSYEQYF.

The sample holds many counts of this clonotype. This chain uses TRBV7-2 with TRBJ2-4; perhaps D is TRBD1 or TRBD2 (5 bases each). From germline, CDR1 is SGHTA and CDR2 FQGNSA. The CDR3 is 14 residues long. V was trimmed by 5 bases and J by 8 bases, leaving 16 bases between them. CDR3 DNA sequence: TGTGCCAGCAGCCCGATTGGGGGTTGGGACATTCAGTACTTC. Translation gives CASSPIGGWDIQYF.

This clonotype has only one observation. The chain couples TRBV11-2 to TRBJ2-5, with TRBD2 matching over 8 bases. Germline CDR1 is SGHAT and CDR2 is FQNNGV. V dropped 3 bases and J dropped 3; count of bases not matched to a gene: 12. The CDR3 extends over 17 amino acids. The CDR3 reads CASSFALREGREETQYF. CDR3 DNA: TGTGCCAGCAGCTTCGCTTTACGGGAGGGCCGGGAAGAGACCCAGTACTTC.